This T cell receptor (beta chain) was found in a study of T-cell reconstitution after alpha-beta-depleted transplantation in children. Findings of the study overall: The main origin of T-cell counts and diversity one year after transplant was newly produced T cells. In some patients, recipient T cells and intrathymic progenitors surviving conditioning explained high day-60 diversity. Several hundred expanded graft clones reportedly gave rise to the alpha-beta T cells present about two months after transplant.

This sample's TCRbeta library carried unique molecular identifier barcodes. TCRdb passed the PCR reads through MiXCR, listing each CDR3 protein once. The sample holds about 510,000 distinct CDR3 sequences, about an eighth seen once. Germline values: CDR1 SEHNR, CDR2 FQNEAQ (reference sequence). Between the trimmed V and J ends, which lost 1 base and 3 bases, there was a span of 16 bases. The CDR3 is 17 amino acids. This clonotype has more than one count but fewer than ten. Its specificity is unknown. The genes are TRBV7-9 and TRBJ2-1; D is unresolved. This receptor was taken from a female patient aged 2-15 years who had a stem cell transplant for aplastic anemia, so the T cells may come from the graft donor. This specimen was PBMCs, mostly from graft donor cells, taken 180 days after TCRalphabeta/CD19-depleted stem cell transplant. The CDR3 here is CASSLEALRPLYNEQFF. The CDR3 nucleotides are TGTGCCAGCAGCTTAGAGGCCCTAAGGCCTCTCTACAATGAGCAGTTCTTC.